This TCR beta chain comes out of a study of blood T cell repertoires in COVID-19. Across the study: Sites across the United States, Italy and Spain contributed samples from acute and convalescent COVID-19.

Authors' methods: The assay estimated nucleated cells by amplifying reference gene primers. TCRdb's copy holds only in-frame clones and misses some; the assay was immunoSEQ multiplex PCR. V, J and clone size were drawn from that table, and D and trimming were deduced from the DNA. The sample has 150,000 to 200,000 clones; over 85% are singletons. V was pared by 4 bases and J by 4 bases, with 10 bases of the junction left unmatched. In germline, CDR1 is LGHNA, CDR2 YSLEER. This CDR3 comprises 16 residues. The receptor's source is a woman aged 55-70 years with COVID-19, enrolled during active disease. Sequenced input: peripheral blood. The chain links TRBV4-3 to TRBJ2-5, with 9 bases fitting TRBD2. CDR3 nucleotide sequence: TGCGCCAGCAGCCCGTCGGGACTAGCACTCGGAGAGACCCAGTACTTC. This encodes CASSPSGLALGETQYF.